The TCR beta chain under discussion was sequenced for a study of T cell repertoires in cytomegalovirus infection. The study, taken as a whole, reports: Dominating the ex vivo response were TCR beta clonotypes that were CMV-specific and HLA-C-restricted.

This clonotype was observed a few times. Antigen unknown. TCRdb re-called the reads through MiXCR, storing one row per CDR3 protein. The table lists 250,000 to 300,000 distinct CDR3 sequences, over 20% of them singletons. J was trimmed by 1 base and V by 5 bases; bases with no gene match: 7. The CDR3 has 17 residues. Germline V gene sequence: CDR1 KGHDR, CDR2 SFDVKD. The sample comprised PBMCs. The chain is built from TRBV24-1 and TRBJ1-5; 10 nucleotides match TRBD1. This TCR came from a human donor in good health (CMV status not recorded). Some clones in this sample may be carry-over from other donors' samples. CDR3 amino acids: CATSGTGGTWSNQPQHF. The CDR3 DNA is TGTGCCACCAGTGGGACAGGGGGTACCTGGAGCAATCAGCCCCAGCATTTT.